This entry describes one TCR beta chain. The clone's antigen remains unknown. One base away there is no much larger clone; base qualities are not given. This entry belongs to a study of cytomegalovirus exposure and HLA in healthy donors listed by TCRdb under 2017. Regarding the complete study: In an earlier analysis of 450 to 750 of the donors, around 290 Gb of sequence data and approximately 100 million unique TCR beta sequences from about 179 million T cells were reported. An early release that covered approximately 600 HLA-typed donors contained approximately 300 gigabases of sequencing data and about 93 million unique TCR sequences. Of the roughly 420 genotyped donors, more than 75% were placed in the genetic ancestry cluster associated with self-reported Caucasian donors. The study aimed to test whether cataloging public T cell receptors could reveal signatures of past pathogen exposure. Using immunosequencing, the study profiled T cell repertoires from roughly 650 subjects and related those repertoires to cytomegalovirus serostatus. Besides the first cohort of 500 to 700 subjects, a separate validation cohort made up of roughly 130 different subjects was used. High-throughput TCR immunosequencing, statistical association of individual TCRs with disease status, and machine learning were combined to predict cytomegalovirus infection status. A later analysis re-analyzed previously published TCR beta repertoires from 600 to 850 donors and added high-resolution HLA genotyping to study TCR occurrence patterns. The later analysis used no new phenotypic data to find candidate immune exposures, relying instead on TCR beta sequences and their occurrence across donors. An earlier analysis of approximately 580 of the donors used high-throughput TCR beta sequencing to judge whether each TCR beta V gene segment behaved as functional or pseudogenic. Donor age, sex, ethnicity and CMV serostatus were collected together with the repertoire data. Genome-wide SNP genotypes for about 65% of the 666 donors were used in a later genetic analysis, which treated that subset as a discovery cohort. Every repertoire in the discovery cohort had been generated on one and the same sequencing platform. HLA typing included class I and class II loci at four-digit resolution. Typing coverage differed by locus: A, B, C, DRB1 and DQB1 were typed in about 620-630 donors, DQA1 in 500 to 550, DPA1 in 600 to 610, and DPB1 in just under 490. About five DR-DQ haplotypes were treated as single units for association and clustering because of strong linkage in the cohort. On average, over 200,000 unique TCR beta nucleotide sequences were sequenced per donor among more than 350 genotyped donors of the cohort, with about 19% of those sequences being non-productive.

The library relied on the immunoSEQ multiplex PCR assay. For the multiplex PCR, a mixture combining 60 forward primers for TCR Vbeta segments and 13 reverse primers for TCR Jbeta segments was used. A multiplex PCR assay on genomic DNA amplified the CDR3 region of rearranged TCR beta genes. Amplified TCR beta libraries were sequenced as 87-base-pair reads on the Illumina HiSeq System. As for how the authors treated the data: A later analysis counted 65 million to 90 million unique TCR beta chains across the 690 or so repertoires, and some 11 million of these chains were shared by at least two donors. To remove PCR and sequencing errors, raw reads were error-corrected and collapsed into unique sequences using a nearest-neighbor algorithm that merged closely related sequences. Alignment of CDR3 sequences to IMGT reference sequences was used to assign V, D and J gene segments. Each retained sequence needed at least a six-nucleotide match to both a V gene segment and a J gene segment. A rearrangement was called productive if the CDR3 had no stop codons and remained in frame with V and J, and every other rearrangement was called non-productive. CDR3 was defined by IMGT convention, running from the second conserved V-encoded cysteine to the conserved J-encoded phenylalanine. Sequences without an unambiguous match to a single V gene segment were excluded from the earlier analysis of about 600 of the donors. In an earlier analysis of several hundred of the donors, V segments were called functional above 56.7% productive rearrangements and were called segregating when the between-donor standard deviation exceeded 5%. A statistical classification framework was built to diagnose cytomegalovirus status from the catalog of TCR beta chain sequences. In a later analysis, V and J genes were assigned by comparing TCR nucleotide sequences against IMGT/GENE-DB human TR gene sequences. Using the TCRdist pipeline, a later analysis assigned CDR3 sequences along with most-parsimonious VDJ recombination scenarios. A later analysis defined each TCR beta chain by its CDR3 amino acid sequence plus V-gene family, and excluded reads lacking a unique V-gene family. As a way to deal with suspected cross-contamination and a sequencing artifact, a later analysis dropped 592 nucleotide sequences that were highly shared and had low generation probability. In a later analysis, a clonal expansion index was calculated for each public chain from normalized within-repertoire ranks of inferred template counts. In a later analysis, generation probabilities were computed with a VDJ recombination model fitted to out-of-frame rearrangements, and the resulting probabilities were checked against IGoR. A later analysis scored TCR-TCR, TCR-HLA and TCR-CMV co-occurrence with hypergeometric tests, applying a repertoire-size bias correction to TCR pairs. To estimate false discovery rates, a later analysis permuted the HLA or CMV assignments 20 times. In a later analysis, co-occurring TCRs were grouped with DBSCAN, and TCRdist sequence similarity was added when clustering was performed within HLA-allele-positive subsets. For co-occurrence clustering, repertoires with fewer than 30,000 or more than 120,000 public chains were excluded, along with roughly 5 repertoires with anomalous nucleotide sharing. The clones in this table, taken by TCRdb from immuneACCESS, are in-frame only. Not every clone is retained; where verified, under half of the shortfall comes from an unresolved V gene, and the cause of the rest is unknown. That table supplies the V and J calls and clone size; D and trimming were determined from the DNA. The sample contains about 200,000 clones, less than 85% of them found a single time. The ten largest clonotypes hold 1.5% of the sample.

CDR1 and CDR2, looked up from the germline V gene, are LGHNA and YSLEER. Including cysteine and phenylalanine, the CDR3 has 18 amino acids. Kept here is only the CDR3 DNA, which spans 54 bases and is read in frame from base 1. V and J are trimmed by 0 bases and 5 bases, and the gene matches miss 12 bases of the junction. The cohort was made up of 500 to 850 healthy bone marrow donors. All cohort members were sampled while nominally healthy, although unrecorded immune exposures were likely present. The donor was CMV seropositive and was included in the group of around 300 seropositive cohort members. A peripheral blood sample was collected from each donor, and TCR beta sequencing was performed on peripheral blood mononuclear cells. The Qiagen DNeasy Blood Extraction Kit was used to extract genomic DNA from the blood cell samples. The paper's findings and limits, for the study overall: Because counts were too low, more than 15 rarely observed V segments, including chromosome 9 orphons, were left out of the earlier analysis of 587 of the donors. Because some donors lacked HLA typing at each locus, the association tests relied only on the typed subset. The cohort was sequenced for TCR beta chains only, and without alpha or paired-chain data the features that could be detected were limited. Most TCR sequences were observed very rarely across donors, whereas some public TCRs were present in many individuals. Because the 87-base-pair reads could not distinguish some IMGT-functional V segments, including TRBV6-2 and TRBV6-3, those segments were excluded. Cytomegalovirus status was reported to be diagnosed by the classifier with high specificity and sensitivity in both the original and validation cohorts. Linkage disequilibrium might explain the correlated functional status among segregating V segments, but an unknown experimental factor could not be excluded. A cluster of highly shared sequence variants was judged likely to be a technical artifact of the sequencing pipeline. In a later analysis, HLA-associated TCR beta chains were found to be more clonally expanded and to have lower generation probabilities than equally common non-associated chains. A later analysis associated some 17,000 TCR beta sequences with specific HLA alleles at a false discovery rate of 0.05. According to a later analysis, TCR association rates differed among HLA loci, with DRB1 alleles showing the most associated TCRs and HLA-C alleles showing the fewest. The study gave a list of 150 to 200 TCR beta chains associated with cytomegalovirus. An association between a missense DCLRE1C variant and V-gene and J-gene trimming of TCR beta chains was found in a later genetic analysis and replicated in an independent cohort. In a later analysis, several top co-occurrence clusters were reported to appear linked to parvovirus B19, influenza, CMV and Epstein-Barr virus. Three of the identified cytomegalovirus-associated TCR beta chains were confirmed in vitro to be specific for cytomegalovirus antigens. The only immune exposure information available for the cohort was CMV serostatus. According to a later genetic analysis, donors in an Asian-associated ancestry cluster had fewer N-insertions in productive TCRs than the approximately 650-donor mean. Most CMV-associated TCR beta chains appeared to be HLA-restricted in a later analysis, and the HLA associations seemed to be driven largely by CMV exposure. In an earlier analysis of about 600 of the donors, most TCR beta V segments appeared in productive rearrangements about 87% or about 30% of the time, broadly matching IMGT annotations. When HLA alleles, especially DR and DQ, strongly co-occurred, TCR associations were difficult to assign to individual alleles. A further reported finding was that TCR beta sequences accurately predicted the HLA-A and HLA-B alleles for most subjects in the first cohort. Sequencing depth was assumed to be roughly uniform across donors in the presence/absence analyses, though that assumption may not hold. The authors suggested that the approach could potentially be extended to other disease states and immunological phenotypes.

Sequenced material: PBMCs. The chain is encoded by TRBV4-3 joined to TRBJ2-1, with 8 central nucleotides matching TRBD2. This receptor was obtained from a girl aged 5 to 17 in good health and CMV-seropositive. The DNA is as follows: TGCGCCAGCAGCCAAGATGTAGCGGGGCCCCTAAAGCACAATGAGCAGTTCTTC. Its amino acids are CASSQDVAGPLKHNEQFF.